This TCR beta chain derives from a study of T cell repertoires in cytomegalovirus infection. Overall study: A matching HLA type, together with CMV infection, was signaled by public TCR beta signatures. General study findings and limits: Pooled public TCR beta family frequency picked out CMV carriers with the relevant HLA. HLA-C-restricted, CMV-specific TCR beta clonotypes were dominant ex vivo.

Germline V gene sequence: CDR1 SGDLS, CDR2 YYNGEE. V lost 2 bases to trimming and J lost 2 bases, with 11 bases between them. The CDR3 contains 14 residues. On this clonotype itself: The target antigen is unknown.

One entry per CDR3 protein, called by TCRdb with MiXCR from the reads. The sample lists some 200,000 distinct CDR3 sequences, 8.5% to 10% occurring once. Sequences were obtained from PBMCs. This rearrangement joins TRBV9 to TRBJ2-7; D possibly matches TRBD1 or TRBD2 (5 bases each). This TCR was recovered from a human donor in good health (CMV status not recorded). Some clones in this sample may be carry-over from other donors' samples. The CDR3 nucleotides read TGTGCCAGCAGCGTCTCCGGGACCACCTACGAGCAGTACTTC. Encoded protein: CASSVSGTTYEQYF.